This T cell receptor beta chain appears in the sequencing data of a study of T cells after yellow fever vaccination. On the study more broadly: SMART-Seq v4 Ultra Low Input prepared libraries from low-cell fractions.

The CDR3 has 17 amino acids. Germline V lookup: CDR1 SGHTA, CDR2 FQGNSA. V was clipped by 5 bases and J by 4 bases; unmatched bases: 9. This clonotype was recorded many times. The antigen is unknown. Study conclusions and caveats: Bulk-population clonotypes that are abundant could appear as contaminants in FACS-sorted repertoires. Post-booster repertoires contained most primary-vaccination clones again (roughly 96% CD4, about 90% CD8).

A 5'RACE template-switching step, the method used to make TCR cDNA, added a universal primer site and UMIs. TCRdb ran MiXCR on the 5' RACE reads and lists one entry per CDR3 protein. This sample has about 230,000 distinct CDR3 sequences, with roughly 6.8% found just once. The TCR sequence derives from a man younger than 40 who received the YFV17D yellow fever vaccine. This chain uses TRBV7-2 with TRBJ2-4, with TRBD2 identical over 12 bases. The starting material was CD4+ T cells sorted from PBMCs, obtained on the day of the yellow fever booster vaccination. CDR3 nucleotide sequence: TGTGCCAGCAGCCTCCGGACTAGCGGGAATCTGAAAAACATTCAGTACTTC. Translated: CASSLRTSGNLKNIQYF.